This T cell receptor beta chain was obtained from a study of blood T cells in healthy people across ages. Study conclusions and caveats: With age, beta diversity per million T cells declined roughly linearly, significantly by 40. Versus aged donors, long-lived donors had higher diversity and more naive CD4+ cells.

On this clonotype: The antigen is undetermined.

A J-beta primer mix and a sample-barcoded 5' primer were used in a second PCR of about 7 to 12 cycles. TCRdb re-analysed the 5' RACE reads in MiXCR, keeping a single row per CDR3 protein. The sample holds 750,000 to 1,000,000 distinct CDR3 sequences; about 27% are singletons and the top ten take roughly 10%. Trimming shortened V by 6 bases and J by 6 bases, and 10 bases separated the two germline ends. CDR3 length equals 13 residues. The germline V gene has CDR1 SGHRS and CDR2 YFSETQ. Total RNA amounts of at least 6 micrograms were extracted per sample. This sample was also put to use in a study of T cells of mothers and their children. That work adds: It was through the M1S primer of the second PCR that sample barcodes and 2-4 random nucleotides were added.

V gene TRBV5-1 combines with J gene TRBJ1-6, with TRBD1 as a possible D gene (6 bases). The TCR originated in a woman in her thirties or forties in good health. The sample consisted of blood. CDR3 coding DNA: TGCGCCAGCAAGGAACAGGGTAATTCACCCCTCCACTTT. Its protein product is CASKEQGNSPLHF.